Sequencing of this T cell receptor beta chain was carried out in a study of monozygotic twins with inflammatory bowel disease. Notes on the study in general: Clonotypes shared with others were fewer in IBD patients than in healthy twins, especially with disease activity.

On this clonotype: What it binds is not known.

TCRdb reprocessed the 5' RACE reads; each CDR3 protein has one entry and no DNA is given. The sample data list about 160,000 distinct CDR3 sequences. The CDR3 is 14 residues long. The germline CDR1 and CDR2 sequences are DFQATT and SNEGSKA (reference sequence). The TCR comes from a human donor with ulcerative colitis or Crohn's disease, or a healthy co-twin of an affected twin (not recorded which). Sequencing was carried out using blood. This chain joins TRBV20-1 and TRBJ1-1; checking the TCRdb D call of TRBD1 is not possible without DNA. The CDR3 protein is CSARTGGGNTEAFF.